This T cell receptor beta chain stems from a study of shared clonotypes between healthy human individuals. Positive CCR7 selection of CD45RO-negative cells yielded the naive CD8 cells, and terminally differentiated effector memory CD45RA+ cells were excluded. On this clone itself: Antigen: not known.

Study outcomes and limitations: The study generally estimated greater richness for naive than memory subsets. Naive CD4 clonotype sharing across several donors was about 5%.

Only in-frame clones appear in the TCRdb table, and some are missing; sequencing was by immunoSEQ multiplex PCR. Of around 1,900,000 clones listed, 90% to 95% are singletons. The receptor was isolated from a man between 18 and 29 years old in good health. Some clones in this sample may be carry-over from other donors' samples. Sequencing was carried out using naive CD8+ T cells from PBMCs.

The CDR3: CASSPRSSEKLFF. The CDR3 nucleotides read TGTGCCAGCAGCCCCCGATCCAGCGAAAAACTGTTTTTT. This chain connects TRBV9 to TRBJ1-4; unclear D gene. Germline V gene lookup returns CDR1 SGDLS and CDR2 YYNGEE. The V gene lost 4 bases and the J gene lost 8 bases, with 12 bases spanning the gap. The CDR3 spans 13 residues. Full variable domain (remainder filled in from reference TRBV9 and TRBJ1-4): DSGVTQTPKHLITATGQRVTLRCSPRSGDLSVYWYQQSLDQGLQFLIQYYNGEERAKGNILERFSAQQFPDLHSELNLSSLELGDSALYFCASSPRSSEKLFFGSGTQLSVL.